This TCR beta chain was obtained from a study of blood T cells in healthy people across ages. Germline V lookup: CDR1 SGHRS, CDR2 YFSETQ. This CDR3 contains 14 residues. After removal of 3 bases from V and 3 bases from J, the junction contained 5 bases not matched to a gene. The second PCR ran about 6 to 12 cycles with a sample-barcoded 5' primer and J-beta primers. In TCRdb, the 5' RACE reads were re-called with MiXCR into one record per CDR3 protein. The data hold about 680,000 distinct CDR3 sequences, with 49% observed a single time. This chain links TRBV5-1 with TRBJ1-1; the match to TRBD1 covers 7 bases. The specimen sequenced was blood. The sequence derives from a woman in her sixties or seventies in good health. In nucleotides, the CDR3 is TGCGCCAGCAGCTCCAGGGGGGAGGACACTGAAGCTTTCTTT. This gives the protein CASSSRGEDTEAFF.